Shown below are 30 T cell receptor beta chains from a single sample sequenced in a study of cytotoxic CD8 clonotypes in ibrutinib-treated CLL. Sequencing used immunoSEQ multiplex PCR; TCRdb keeps in-frame clones, though not all of them. The data show 150,000 or so clones, around nine tenths seen once. Source: PBMCs, taken at disease progression, from a patient treated with ibrutinib. The receptors come from a human donor with chronic lymphocytic leukemia.

The J gene is TRBJ2-5, the V gene TRBV19; 8 nucleotides agree with TRBD1. CDR1 and CDR2 from the germline V gene are LNHDA and SQIVND (reference sequence). The J segment lost 5 bases and the V segment lost 8 bases, leaving 7 bases of the junction unmatched. The CDR3 is 13 amino acids. The chain's CDR3 is CASGTTGEETQYF. In DNA form, the CDR3 reads TGTGCCAGTGGAACGACAGGGGAGGAGACCCAGTACTTC. Combining the CDR3 with reference TRBV19 and TRBJ2-5 gives the whole variable domain DGGITQSPKYLFRKEGQNVTLSCEQNLNHDAMYWYRQDPGQGLRLIYYSQIVNDFQKGDIAEGYSVSREKKESFPLTVTSAQKNPTAFYLCASGTTGEETQYFGPGTRLLVL.

The V call is TRBV10-1, the J call TRBJ1-1, with D perhaps matching TRBD1 (5 bases). CDR1 and CDR2 (germline): WNHNN, SYGVQD (reference sequence). This CDR3 is 15 amino acids long. V lost 3 bases and J 5 bases, leaving 16 bases between the germline ends. CDR3 bases: TGCGCCAGCAGTGAAGATGTCGCTGAGGGGACTGAAGCTTTCTTT. The encoded protein is CASSEDVAEGTEAFF.

This sequence joins TRBV7-6 and TRBJ2-5; D might be TRBD2 (6 bases). CDR3 length: 12 residues. Trimming stripped 4 bases from V and 11 bases from J, with 14 bases between. Germline assignment: CDR1 SGHVS and CDR2 FNYEAQ. The CDR3 region is CASSSGHGGQYF. CDR3 bases: TGTGCCAGCAGCTCCGGTCATGGAGGGCAGTACTTC.

In its sample, this clone was seen once. This chain joins TRBV28 and TRBJ2-5; perhaps TRBD2 as D (6 bases). From germline, CDR1 is MDHEN and CDR2 SYDVKM. This CDR3 comprises 14 residues. Between the trimmed V and J ends, which lost 6 bases and 6 bases, there was a span of 17 bases. The CDR3 spells CASSKSGLRKTQYF. The CDR3 DNA follows: TGTGCCAGCAGCAAGTCCGGACTAAGGAAGACCCAGTACTTC.

The chain links TRBV4-1 to TRBJ2-7; D is possibly TRBD1 (6 bases). CDR3 size: 14 residues. The germline V gene has CDR1 MGHRA and CDR2 YSYEKL. Trimming left V 0 bases short and J 3 bases short, with 9 bases between. The DNA for the CDR3 is TGCGCCAGCAGCCAAGATACAGGGTTCTACGAGCAGTACTTC. This encodes CASSQDTGFYEQYF.

This clone appeared once. The chain is built from TRBV7-9 and TRBJ2-3; no reliable D call. The CDR3 is 12 residues long. V was cut by 3 bases and J by 2 bases, with 3 bases left in between. The germline CDR1 and CDR2 sequences are SEHNR and FQNEAQ (reference sequence). The CDR3 loop is CASSFLTDTQYF. The CDR3 DNA follows: TGTGCCAGCAGCTTTCTCACAGATACGCAGTATTTT.

The genes are TRBV19 and TRBJ2-1; D is possibly TRBD2 (6 bases). With 4 bases removed from V and 4 bases from J, the gap between germline ends came to 11 bases. There are 14 residues in the CDR3. The germline V gene has CDR1 LNHDA and CDR2 SQIVND (reference sequence). Here the CDR3 DNA reads TGTGCCAGTAGTACCCGGGAGAGATACAATGAGCAGTTCTTC. This sequence encodes CASSTRERYNEQFF.

V is TRBV5-1 and J is TRBJ2-7; tentatively, D is TRBD1 or TRBD2 (5 bases each). The CDR3 extends over 13 amino acids. Per the germline V gene, CDR1 is SGHRS and CDR2 is YFSETQ. The V and J ends lost 5 bases and 6 bases respectively, with 15 bases between them. The CDR3: CASRPEGFSEQYF. The CDR3, as DNA: TGCGCCAGCAGGCCCGAGGGGTTTTCCGAGCAGTACTTC.

This clone was seen once. The gene calls are TRBV29-1 and TRBJ1-5, with D tentatively TRBD1 (6 bases). Looked up from germline, CDR1 is SQVTM and CDR2 is ANQGSEA. With 7 bases removed from V and 5 bases from J, the gap between germline ends came to 15 bases. The CDR3 runs 13 residues. Here the CDR3 DNA reads TGCAGCGCCGGAGGGGGGGTAGATCAGCCCCAGCATTTT. Its translation: CSAGGGVDQPQHF.

The rearrangement links TRBV9 to TRBJ1-4; no clear D. V dropped 0 bases and J dropped 6 bases, with 18 bases sitting between them. CDR1 SGDLS and CDR2 YYNGEE come from the germline V gene. There are 17 residues in the CDR3. This CDR3 reads CASSVVPSLGSHEKLFF. The CDR3 DNA sequence: TGTGCCAGCAGCGTAGTTCCCTCGTTGGGGTCCCATGAAAAACTGTTTTTT.

This chain joins TRBV4-1 and TRBJ2-5, with a possible D match to TRBD1 (6 bases). The CDR3 is 17 residues long. Germline CDR1 MGHRA, CDR2 YSYEKL. Deletions cut 1 base from V and 1 base from J, with 16 bases between. CDR3 in amino acids: CASSQASSGQPQETQYF. The CDR3 nucleotides read TGCGCCAGCAGCCAAGCCTCATCCGGACAGCCCCAAGAGACCCAGTACTTC.

J is TRBJ2-5 and V is TRBV28, with a possible D match to TRBD1 (5 bases). The CDR3 extends over 16 amino acids. Trimming took off 6 bases at V and 1 base at J, with 18 bases between the two ends. Germline V lookup: CDR1 MDHEN, CDR2 SYDVKM. CDR3 amino acids: CASRHRTSFLQETQYF. CDR3 bases: TGTGCCAGCAGACACAGGACCTCTTTTCTCCAAGAGACCCAGTACTTC.

In its sample, this clone was seen once. V gene TRBV5-1 combines with J gene TRBJ1-1, with 7 positions matching TRBD1. Germline V gene sequence: CDR1 SGHRS, CDR2 YFSETQ. Trimming cost V 5 bases and J 0 bases; bases outside gene matches: 10. This CDR3 contains 16 residues. The DNA of the CDR3 is TGCGCCAGCAGTCCCGGGACAGCTATCATGAACACTGAAGCTTTCTTT. It encodes CASSPGTAIMNTEAFF.

J is TRBJ2-5 and V is TRBV14, with 10 nucleotides matching TRBD2. The germline gives CDR1 SGHDN, CDR2 FVKESK. This CDR3 region has 16 residues. V trimming: 5 bases; J trimming: 4 bases; junction bases outside the gene matches: 10. CDR3: CASSFRSGRAGETQYF. The CDR3 region has the DNA TGTGCCAGCAGCTTTCGCAGCGGGAGGGCCGGAGAGACCCAGTACTTC. Full variable domain (rest looked up from reference TRBV14 and TRBJ2-5): EAGVTQFPSHSVIEKGQTVTLRCDPISGHDNLYWYRRVMGKEIKFLLHFVKESKQDESGMPNNRFLAERTGGTYSTLKVQPAELEDSGVYFCASSFRSGRAGETQYFGPGTRLLVL.

The chain is built from TRBV5-1 and TRBJ2-5; D call uncertain. Deletions cut 4 bases from V and 0 bases from J, with 1 base between. Germline values: CDR1 SGHRS, CDR2 YFSETQ. The CDR3 totals 11 residues. For the CDR3, the DNA is TGCGCCAGCAGCAACCAAGAGACCCAGTACTTC. As protein: CASSNQETQYF.

The chain employs TRBV18 and TRBJ1-3, with 8 positions matching TRBD1. Germline assignment: CDR1 KGHSH and CDR2 LQKENI. V lost 5 bases to trimming and J lost 2 bases; unmatched junction nucleotides: 2. CDR3 length equals 14 residues. The CDR3 protein is CASSGQGTGNTIYF. The CDR3 nucleotides are TGTGCCAGCTCAGGACAGGGTACTGGAAACACCATATATTTT.

This clone turned up a few times. V is TRBV10-3 and J is TRBJ2-3, with TRBD2 matching over 12 bases. The CDR3 covers 18 residues. Germline loops: CDR1 ENHRY, CDR2 SYGVKD. V lost 4 bases and J lost 3; bases outside the gene matches: 11. The CDR3 protein is CAISARLAGEGVTDTQYF. CDR3 sequence (DNA): TGTGCCATCAGTGCCAGACTAGCGGGAGAGGGTGTGACAGATACGCAGTATTTT.

The J gene is TRBJ1-2, the V gene TRBV15; D is ambiguous. Germline V gives CDR1 LNHNV, CDR2 YYDKDF (reference sequence). V lost 0 bases to trimming and J lost 4 bases, with 9 bases between them. The CDR3 is 14 amino acids. As DNA, the CDR3 is TGTGCCACCAGCAGAGATTTTATCGGCTATGGCTACACCTTC. Translated: CATSRDFIGYGYTF.

The chain is built from TRBV5-1 and TRBJ1-4, with TRBD1 matching 8 bases. J lost 7 bases, V lost 8 bases, and 7 bases had no gene match. The CDR3 is made up of 13 amino acids. CDR1 is SGHRS, CDR2 YFSETQ, per germline. The CDR3 bases are TGCGCCAGTACGGACAGGGAGGGTGAAAAACTGTTTTTT. This gives the protein CASTDREGEKLFF.

The V gene is TRBV9, the J gene TRBJ2-5, with D perhaps matching TRBD2 (6 bases). CDR1 SGDLS and CDR2 YYNGEE come from the germline V gene. The germline V and J ends were trimmed by 3 bases and 5 bases, with 14 bases remaining between them. The CDR3 extends over 14 amino acids. The CDR3 bases are TGTGCCAGCAGCGCCAAGCCTAGCGACGAGACCCAGTACTTC. It specifies CASSAKPSDETQYF.

The chain carries TRBV7-9 and TRBJ2-6; no clear D. V lost 2 bases and J lost 2, with 7 bases in between. In germline, CDR1 is SEHNR, CDR2 FQNEAQ (reference sequence). The CDR3 is 15 residues long. CDR3 residues: CASSLQTAGANVLTF. CDR3 nucleotide sequence: TGTGCCAGCAGCTTACAGACGGCTGGGGCCAACGTCCTGACTTTC.

This sequence joins TRBV5-1 and TRBJ1-3, with unresolved D. Germline V gene data show CDR1 as SGHRS and CDR2 as YFSETQ. The CDR3 extends over 15 amino acids. Trimming cost V 6 bases and J 2 bases, with 15 bases left between them. The CDR3 loop reads CASMAPADTGNTIYF. The CDR3 nucleotides are TGCGCCAGCATGGCCCCGGCCGATACTGGAAACACCATATATTTT.

The rearrangement joins TRBV29-1 to TRBJ2-7; 8 positions agree with TRBD1. The CDR3 runs to 13 residues. Germline V CDR1 and CDR2: SQVTM, ANQGSEA. Trimming took 7 bases from V and 5 from J; bases not matched to a gene: 10. CDR3 nucleotides: TGCAGCGCCGGGCTAGGACAGGGACACGAGCAGTACTTC. Its protein product is CSAGLGQGHEQYF.

The genes are TRBV28 and TRBJ2-2, with 7 bases aligning to TRBD1. The CDR3 spans 18 residues. V lost 6 bases, J lost 3 bases, and 16 bases stayed unmatched. Germline V gene lookup returns CDR1 MDHEN and CDR2 SYDVKM. CDR3 loop: CASSHQMIRDSYTGELFF. The CDR3 nucleotides are TGTGCCAGCAGCCACCAAATGATCCGGGACAGCTACACCGGGGAGCTGTTTTTT. Looking up the rest from reference TRBV28 and TRBJ2-2 gives the full variable domain: DVKVTQSSRYLVKRTGEKVFLECVQDMDHENMFWYRQDPGLGLRLIYFSYDVKMKEKGDIPEGYSVSREKKERFSLILESASTNQTSMYLCASSHQMIRDSYTGELFFGEGSRLTVL.

This clone was seen a handful of times. The rearrangement joins TRBV29-1 to TRBJ2-7; TRBD2 is a possible D gene (5 bases). Germline V CDR1 and CDR2: SQVTM, ANQGSEA. The length of the CDR3 is 12 residues. V lost 4 bases, J lost 4 bases, and 11 bases lay in between. CDR3 DNA sequence: TGCAGCGTTGCCCCGCCGGGGTACGAGCAGTACTTC. Its translation is CSVAPPGYEQYF.

The gene calls are TRBV9 and TRBJ1-1; D is uncertain. Trimming removed 2 bases at V and 4 bases at J, with 12 bases between. This CDR3 is 14 amino acids long. Germline CDR1 and CDR2: SGDLS and YYNGEE. The CDR3 DNA sequence: TGTGCCAGCAGCGTTACGGGATCGACCACTGAAGCTTTCTTT. Protein product: CASSVTGSTTEAFF.

The chain has TRBV9 and TRBJ2-3; TRBD1 might be the D (5 bases). The length of the CDR3 is 15 residues. Trimming removed 1 base from V and 3 bases from J, with 12 bases in between. Germline CDR1 is SGDLS and CDR2 is YYNGEE. DNA of the CDR3: TGTGCCAGCAGCGTATGGCAGGGCCTGACAGATACGCAGTATTTT. This codes for CASSVWQGLTDTQYF.

J is TRBJ2-7 and V is TRBV5-5; tentative D call: TRBD1 (6 bases). CDR3 length: 14 amino acids. Germline V gene lookup returns CDR1 SGHKS and CDR2 YYEKEE (reference sequence). Between the trimmed V and J ends, which lost 3 bases and 0 bases, there was a span of 10 bases. Written as DNA, the CDR3 is TGTGCCAGCAGCTCGCCGGACAGCTCCTACGAGCAGTACTTC. Amino acids: CASSSPDSSYEQYF.

With regard to this clone: A read error may produce the germline difference seen at one junction end. The J gene is TRBJ2-7, the V gene TRBV6-1; D is undetermined. The CDR3 extends over 12 amino acids. Germline CDR1 is MNHNS and CDR2 is SASEGT. The CDR3 here is CACSKGSYEQYF. CDR3 sequence (DNA): TGTGCCTGCAGCAAGGGCTCCTACGAGCAGTACTTC.

The rearrangement uses TRBV29-1 and TRBJ2-7, with TRBD2 matching 7 bases. The CDR3 loop spans 13 amino acids. V was pared by 2 bases and J by 3 bases, with 4 bases of the junction left unmatched. Germline V gene data show CDR1 as SQVTM and CDR2 as ANQGSEA. Written as DNA, the CDR3 is TGCAGCGTTGAATGGGGGGGGTACTACGAGCAGTACTTC. Translated: CSVEWGGYYEQYF.